The TCR beta chain under discussion was sequenced for a study of shared clonotypes between healthy human individuals. Each PCR replicate run on unsorted PBMC took in approximately 310 ng DNA, about 30,000 T cell genomes. The method was immunoSEQ multiplex PCR; TCRdb's version includes in-frame clones alone and lacks a portion of them. In the table there are some 450,000 clones, approximately 71% of which are singletons. All donors were healthy HIV-negative adults lacking recent acute infections or vaccinations. Caucasian adults residing in Nashville, Tennessee made up all the donors. Researchers drew on roughly 84 million PBMCs for genomic DNA from unsorted samples. Specimen: PBMCs. This TCR was sampled from a woman in her forties in good health. Some clones in this sample may be carry-over from other donors' samples.

The CDR3 region has the DNA TGTGCCAGCACCCCGGACCCTCAGGGCAGCTACGAGCAGTACTTC. This sequence encodes CASTPDPQGSYEQYF. The V call is TRBV28, the J call TRBJ2-7; tentative D call: TRBD1 (5 bases). The germline CDR1 and CDR2 sequences are MDHEN and SYDVKM. The CDR3 is 15 residues long. V lost 7 bases and J lost 3, with 19 bases in between.